The clone carrying this T cell receptor (beta chain) was counted ten times or more. The data were taken from a study of Graves' ophthalmopathy and Graves' hyperthyroidism. CDR3 length: 17 amino acids. Germline lookup yields CDR1 MNHEY and CDR2 SVGAGI. Trimming pared 0 bases from V and 0 bases from J, leaving 12 bases between. RNA transcripts were the template, and TCR beta CDR3 regions were amplified from them. First-round RT-PCR relied on HTBI primers, and a second-round multiplex PCR came next. TCRdb used MiXCR to reprocess the multiplex PCR reads, holding one entry per CDR3 protein. The sample records around 470,000 distinct CDR3 sequences, around an eighth being singletons.

The rearrangement links TRBV6-5 to TRBJ1-5; tentative D call: TRBD1 (5 bases). Sequencing used blood. This receptor was identified in a woman in her 30s with Graves' ophthalmopathy. The CDR3 spells CASSYSWGDYSNQPQHF. CDR3 bases: TGTGCCAGCAGTTACTCATGGGGGGACTATAGCAATCAGCCCCAGCATTTT.